This T cell receptor (beta chain) was obtained from a study of blood T cell repertoires in COVID-19. In the study overall: COVID-19 samples collected from the United States, Italy and Spain covered acute and convalescent phases.

Authors' processing steps: Counts of nucleated cells, estimated from reference gene primer amplification, were obtained. Data came from immunoSEQ multiplex PCR; TCRdb stores just in-frame clones and leaves some out. D and trimming come from the DNA, and the V and J calls and clone size come from that table. This sample has about 180,000 clones; approximately 85% occur once, and the top ten carry roughly 9.8%. Germline CDR1 LNHNV, CDR2 YYDKDF (reference sequence). The CDR3 is made up of 15 amino acids. Trimming cost V 2 bases and J 4 bases, with 14 bases left between them. The chain couples TRBV15 to TRBJ2-5, with D maybe TRBD2 (5 bases). The TCR originated in a human donor with active or convalescent COVID-19. The donor label of this sample is uncertain. The sequenced material came from peripheral blood. The DNA of the CDR3 is TGTGCCACCAGCAGAACCCGGGGAACTAGAGAGACCCAGTACTTC. Translating it yields CATSRTRGTRETQYF.